This section outlines one T cell receptor (beta chain) sequence together with its context. The antigen is unknown. The length of the CDR3 is 18 residues. In germline, CDR1 is SGHAT, CDR2 FQNNGV. Trimming took 1 base from V and 5 from J; bases not matched to a gene: 12. These data are taken from a study of cytomegalovirus exposure and HLA in healthy donors. Study-level information: A data release that came early held some 79 million unique TCRs from HLA-typed donors. Study results and caveats: After further analysis at a later stage, under 20,000 TCR beta sequences were associated with HLA alleles at 0.05 false discovery rate. Cytomegalovirus status was reportedly diagnosed by the classifier with high specificity and sensitivity. The authors considered a cluster of highly shared sequence variants likely to be a sequencing artifact.

PCR was performed using 60 Vbeta and 13 Jbeta primers. The data were produced by immunoSEQ multiplex PCR, yet TCRdb's version contains in-frame clones alone and is incomplete. The sample contains some 120,000 clones, about 74% of which appear only once. Sequencing input: PBMCs. The chain joins TRBV11-2 to TRBJ2-5; 11 nucleotides agree with TRBD1. The clonotype originates from a woman in her 50s in good health and CMV-seropositive. CDR3 sequence reads: CASSLGGSGTGGLETQYF. DNA for the CDR3: TGTGCCAGCAGCTTAGGGGGGAGTGGGACAGGGGGGTTGGAGACCCAGTACTTC.